The entry below describes one T cell receptor beta chain. This sample is drawn from a study of blood T cell repertoires in COVID-19. Across the study: Samples taken during acute and convalescent COVID-19 were collected in the United States, Italy and Spain. The analysed material was cDNA or gDNA that came from T cells, B-cell-depleted T cells, or PBMCs.

Using immunoSEQ multiplex PCR, the repertoire was profiled, and TCRdb retains in-frame clones only, with some absent. The sample holds around 460,000 clones; around 90% are singletons and the top ten take 0.65% to 1%. Material for sequencing was peripheral blood. This TCR came from a man aged 18 to 35 with COVID-19, enrolled during active disease.

CDR3 DNA sequence: TGTGCCAGCAGTAAAAGGGGGGAGACCCAGTACTTC. Its translation is CASSKRGETQYF. The chain employs TRBV2 and TRBJ2-5, with D maybe TRBD1 (6 bases). This CDR3 is 12 amino acids long. The V and J ends lost 5 bases and 5 bases respectively, with 9 bases between them. CDR1 is SNHLY and CDR2 is FYNNEI in the germline V gene.